This TCR beta chain was profiled in a study of post-analysis software for immune sequencing data (dated by TCRdb to between 2015 and 2016). About the study as a whole: Recorded disease courses included relapsing-remitting, secondary progressive and progressive-relapsing multiple sclerosis, with some patients lacking subtype annotation. The multiple sclerosis patient repertoires were compared with approximately 11 previously published healthy control repertoires from donors aged roughly 6 to 25 years. A subset of samples was prepared in parallel using single-end sample barcoding, then pooled and co-amplified after Illumina adapter ligation. What the study reported, not specific to this receptor: Strong co-clustering of samples prepared in the same batch was shown by direct clustering with F measure, prompting a batch-effect correction. The control group was slightly older than the multiple sclerosis patient group. Roughly 5 TRBV segments, including TRBV5-6, TRBV5-1 and TRBV20-1, were significantly more frequent in patients than controls. Multiple sclerosis patients had significantly lower normalized Chao1 diversity than controls, a result that suggests substantial peripheral T-cell clonal expansion.

As concerns this clonotype: The antigen it binds to is not known. No much larger clonotype is one base removed from it; base qualities were not supplied.

Via the germline V gene, CDR1 is SGHRS and CDR2 YFSETQ. Including cysteine and phenylalanine, the CDR3 has 15 amino acids. Here the CDR3 DNA is all that survives: 45 bases in frame from base 1. V loses 0 bases of germline sequence and J loses 4 bases, and the interval between the two ends is 13 bases. TCR beta repertoires were profiled from peripheral blood of roughly 13 young patients with multiple sclerosis to demonstrate the VDJtools post-analysis software. The multiple sclerosis patients were children and adolescents between about 6 and 15 years of age. Library prep was done by PCR. Sequencing was carried out with an Illumina HiSeq 2500. To reduce PCR and sequencing biases, unique molecular identifiers were incorporated into the TCR beta cDNA libraries. Roughly 500,000 cDNA molecules were obtained per 1 to 10 million input T cells, so each molecule approximated one T cell. The patient libraries were prepared and sequenced with the same protocol used for the earlier healthy control dataset. Samples belonging to the same batch were prepared together, multiplexed and sequenced on a shared HiSeq lane. The paper's processing steps were these. Raw barcoded reads were processed with MIGEC, and single-read molecular identifier groups were discarded before consensus assembly and CDR3 extraction. Clonotype tables were post-analysed with VDJtools, and diversity was normalized by down-sampling all datasets to the smallest sample size. In repertoire overlap clustering, CDR3 amino acid sequences, but not nucleotide sequences, were matched to correct batch-related cross-sample contamination. The raw public reads went through TCRdb reprocessing: fastp at Q25, MiXCR clone calling, in-frame beta chains kept. One record per CDR3 amino acid sequence lists the most common genes and DNA. These V and J calls originate from TCRdb's pipeline instead of the authors' own analysis. The sample includes approximately 770,000 distinct CDR3 sequences, with about 43% observed a single time. 4.9% of the sample is in the top ten clones.

The chain links TRBV5-1 with TRBJ1-2; 5 matching bases give a weak D call of TRBD1. What was sequenced was blood. This clonotype was obtained from a girl under 18 with multiple sclerosis. Here is the DNA: TGCGCCAGCAGCTTGGGGACGCTGGGGCTCTATGGCTACACCTTC. Its protein product is CASSLGTLGLYGYTF.